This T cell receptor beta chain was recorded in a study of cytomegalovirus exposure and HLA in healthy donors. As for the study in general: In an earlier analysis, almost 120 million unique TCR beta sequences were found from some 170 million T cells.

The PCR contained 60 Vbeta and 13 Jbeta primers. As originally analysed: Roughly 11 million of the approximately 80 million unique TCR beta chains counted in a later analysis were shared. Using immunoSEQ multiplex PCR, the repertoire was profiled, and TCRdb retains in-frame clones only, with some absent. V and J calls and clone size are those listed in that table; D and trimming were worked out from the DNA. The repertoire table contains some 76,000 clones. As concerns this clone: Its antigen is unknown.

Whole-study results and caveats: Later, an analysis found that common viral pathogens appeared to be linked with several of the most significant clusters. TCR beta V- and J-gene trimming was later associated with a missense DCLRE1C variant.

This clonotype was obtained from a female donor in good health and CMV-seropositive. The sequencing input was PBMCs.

The CDR3 nucleotides are TGTGCCAGTAACCAGGGGGACATCCAAGAGACCCAGTACTTC. Translated: CASNQGDIQETQYF. The chain combines TRBV19 with TRBJ2-5; 7 nucleotides match TRBD1. The junction had 6 bases not matched to a gene; V was cut back by 7 bases and J by 1 base. Looked up from germline, CDR1 is LNHDA and CDR2 is SQIVND (reference sequence). The CDR3 spans 14 residues.